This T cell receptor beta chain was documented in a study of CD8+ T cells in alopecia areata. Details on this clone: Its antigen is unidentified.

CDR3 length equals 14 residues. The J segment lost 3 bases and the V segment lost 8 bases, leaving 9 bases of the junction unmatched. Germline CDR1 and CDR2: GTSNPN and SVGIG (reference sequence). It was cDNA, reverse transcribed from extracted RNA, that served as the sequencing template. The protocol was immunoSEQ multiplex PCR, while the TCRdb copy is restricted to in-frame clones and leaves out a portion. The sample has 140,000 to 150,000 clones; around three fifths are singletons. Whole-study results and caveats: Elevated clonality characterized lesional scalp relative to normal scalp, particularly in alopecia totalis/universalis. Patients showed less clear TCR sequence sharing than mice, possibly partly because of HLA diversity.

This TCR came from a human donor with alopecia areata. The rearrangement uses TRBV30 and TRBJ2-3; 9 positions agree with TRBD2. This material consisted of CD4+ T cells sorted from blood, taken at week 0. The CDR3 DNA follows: TGTGCCCTTTCGTATGGACTAGCGACAGATACGCAGTATTTT. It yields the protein CALSYGLATDTQYF.